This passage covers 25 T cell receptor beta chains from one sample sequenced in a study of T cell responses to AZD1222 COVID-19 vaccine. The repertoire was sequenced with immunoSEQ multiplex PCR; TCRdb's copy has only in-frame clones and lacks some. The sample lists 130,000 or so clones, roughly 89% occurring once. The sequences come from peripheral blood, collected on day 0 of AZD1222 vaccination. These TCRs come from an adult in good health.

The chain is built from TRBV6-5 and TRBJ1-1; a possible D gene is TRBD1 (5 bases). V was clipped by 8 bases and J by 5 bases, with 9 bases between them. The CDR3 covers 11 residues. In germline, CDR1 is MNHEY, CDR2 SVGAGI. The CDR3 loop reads CASLGETEAFF. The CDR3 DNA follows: TGTGCCAGCTTGGGGGAGACTGAAGCTTTCTTT.

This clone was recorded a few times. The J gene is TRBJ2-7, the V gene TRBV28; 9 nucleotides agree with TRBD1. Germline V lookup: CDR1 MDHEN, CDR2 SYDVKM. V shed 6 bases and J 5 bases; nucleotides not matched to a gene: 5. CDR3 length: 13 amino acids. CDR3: CASRRTGVNEQYF. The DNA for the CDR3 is TGTGCCAGCAGACGGACAGGGGTGAACGAGCAGTACTTC.

CDR3 sequence: CASSIFTDTNQPQHF. CDR3 bases: TGTGCCAGTAGTATATTTACGGATACCAATCAGCCCCAGCATTTT. The rearrangement joins TRBV19 to TRBJ1-5, with D hard to call. From germline, CDR1 is LNHDA and CDR2 SQIVND (reference sequence). The CDR3 has 15 amino acids. Trimming left V 2 bases short and J 3 bases short, with 11 bases between.

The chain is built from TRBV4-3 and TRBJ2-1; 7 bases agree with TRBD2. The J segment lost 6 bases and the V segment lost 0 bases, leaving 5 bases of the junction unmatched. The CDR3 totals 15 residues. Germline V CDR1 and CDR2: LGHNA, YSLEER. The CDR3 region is CASSQEWEGRNEQFF. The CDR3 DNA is TGCGCCAGCAGCCAAGAGTGGGAGGGCCGCAATGAGCAGTTCTTC.

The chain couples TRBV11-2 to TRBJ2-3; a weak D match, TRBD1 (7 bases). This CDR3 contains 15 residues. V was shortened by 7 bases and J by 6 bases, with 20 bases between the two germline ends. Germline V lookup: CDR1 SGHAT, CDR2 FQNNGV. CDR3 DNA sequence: TGTGCCAGCACCCCAACCGGAGGGGGCGCGGATACGCAGTATTTT. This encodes CASTPTGGGADTQYF.

The CDR3 sequence is CSASPRGGSGELFF. CDR3 coding DNA: TGCAGTGCTAGTCCACGAGGGGGGTCCGGGGAGCTGTTTTTT. J is TRBJ2-2 and V is TRBV20-1; D may correspond to TRBD1 or TRBD2 (6 bases each). Between the trimmed V and J ends, which lost 3 bases and 6 bases, there was a span of 14 bases. The CDR3 length is 14 residues. Germline-derived CDR1 and CDR2 are DFQATT and SNEGSKA (reference sequence).

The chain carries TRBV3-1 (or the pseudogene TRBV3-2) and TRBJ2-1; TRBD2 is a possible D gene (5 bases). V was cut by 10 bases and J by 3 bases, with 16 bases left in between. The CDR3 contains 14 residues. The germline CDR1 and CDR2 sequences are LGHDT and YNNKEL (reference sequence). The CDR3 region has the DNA TGTGCCACCAATGAGGGTTCGGGCTACAATGAGCAGTTCTTC. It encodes CATNEGSGYNEQFF.

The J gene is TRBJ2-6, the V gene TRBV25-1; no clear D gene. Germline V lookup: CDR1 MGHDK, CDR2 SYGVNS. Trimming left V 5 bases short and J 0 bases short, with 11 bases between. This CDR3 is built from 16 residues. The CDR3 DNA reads TGTGCCAGCAGTCCCCCCCCCGGCTCTGGGGCCAACGTCCTGACTTTC. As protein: CASSPPPGSGANVLTF.

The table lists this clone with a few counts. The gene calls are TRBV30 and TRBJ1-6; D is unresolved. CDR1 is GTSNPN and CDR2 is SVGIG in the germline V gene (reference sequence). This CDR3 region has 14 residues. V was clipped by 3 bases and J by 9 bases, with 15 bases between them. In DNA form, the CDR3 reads TGTGCCTGGAGCCTAGGGTCCGTAAGTTCACCCCTCCACTTT. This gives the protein CAWSLGSVSSPLHF.

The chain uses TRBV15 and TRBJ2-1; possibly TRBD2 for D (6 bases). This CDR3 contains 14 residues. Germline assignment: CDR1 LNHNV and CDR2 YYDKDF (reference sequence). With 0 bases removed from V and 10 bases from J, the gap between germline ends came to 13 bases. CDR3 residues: CATSRDKVAAEQFF. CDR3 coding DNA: TGTGCCACCAGCAGAGATAAGGTAGCGGCAGAGCAGTTCTTC.

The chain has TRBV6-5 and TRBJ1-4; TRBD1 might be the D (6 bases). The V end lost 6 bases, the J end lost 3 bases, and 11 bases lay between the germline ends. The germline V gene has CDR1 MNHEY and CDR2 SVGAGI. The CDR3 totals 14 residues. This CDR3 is CASRGTGPNEKLFF. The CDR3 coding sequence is TGTGCCAGCAGGGGTACAGGGCCTAATGAAAAACTGTTTTTT.

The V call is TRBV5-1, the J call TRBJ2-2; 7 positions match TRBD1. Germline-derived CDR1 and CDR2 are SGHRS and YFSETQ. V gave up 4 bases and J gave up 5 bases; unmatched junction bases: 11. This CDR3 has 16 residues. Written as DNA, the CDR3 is TGCGCCAGCAGCCAAAACGGACAGGTCAGAACCGGGGAGCTGTTTTTT. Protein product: CASSQNGQVRTGELFF. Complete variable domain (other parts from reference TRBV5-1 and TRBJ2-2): KAGVTQTPRYLIKTRGQQVTLSCSPISGHRSVSWYQQTPGQGLQFLFEYFSETQRNKGNFPGRFSGRQFSNSRSEMNVSTLELGDSALYLCASSQNGQVRTGELFFGEGSRLTVL.

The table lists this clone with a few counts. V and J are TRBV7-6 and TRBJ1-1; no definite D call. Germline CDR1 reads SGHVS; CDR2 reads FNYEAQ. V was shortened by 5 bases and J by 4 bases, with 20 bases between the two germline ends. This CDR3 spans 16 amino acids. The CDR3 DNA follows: TGTGCCAGCAGCCCCCGCCCACACGTGGGTTTCACTGAAGCTTTCTTT. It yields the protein CASSPRPHVGFTEAFF.

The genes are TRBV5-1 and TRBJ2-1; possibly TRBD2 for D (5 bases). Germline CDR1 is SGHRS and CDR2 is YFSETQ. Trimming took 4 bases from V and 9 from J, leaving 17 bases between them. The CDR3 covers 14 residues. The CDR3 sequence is CASSLLPGSGEQFF. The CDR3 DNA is TGCGCCAGCAGCCTTCTTCCGGGGAGCGGTGAGCAGTTCTTC.

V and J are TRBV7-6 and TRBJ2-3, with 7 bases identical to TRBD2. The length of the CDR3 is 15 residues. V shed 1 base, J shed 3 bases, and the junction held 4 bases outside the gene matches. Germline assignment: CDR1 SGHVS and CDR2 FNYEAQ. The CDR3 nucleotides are TGTGCCAGCAGCTTAGGAGGGACTAAAACAGATACGCAGTATTTT. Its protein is CASSLGGTKTDTQYF.

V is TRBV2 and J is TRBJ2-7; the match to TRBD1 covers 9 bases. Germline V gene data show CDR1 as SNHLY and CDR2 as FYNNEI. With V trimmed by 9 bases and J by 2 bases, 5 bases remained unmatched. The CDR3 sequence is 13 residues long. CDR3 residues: CASRTGATYEQYF. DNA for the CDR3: TGTGCCAGTAGGACAGGGGCTACCTACGAGCAGTACTTC.

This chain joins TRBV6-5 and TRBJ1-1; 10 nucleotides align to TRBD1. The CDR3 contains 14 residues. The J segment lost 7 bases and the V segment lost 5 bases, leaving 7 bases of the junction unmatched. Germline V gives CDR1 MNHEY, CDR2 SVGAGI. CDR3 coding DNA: TGTGCCAGCAGTCGGGGGGGACAGGGGTATGAAGCTTTCTTT. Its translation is CASSRGGQGYEAFF.

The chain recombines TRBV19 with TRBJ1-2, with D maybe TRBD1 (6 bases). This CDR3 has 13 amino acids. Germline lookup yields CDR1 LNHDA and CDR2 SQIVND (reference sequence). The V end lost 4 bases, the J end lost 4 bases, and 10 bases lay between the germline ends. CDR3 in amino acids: CASSTRQVYGYTF. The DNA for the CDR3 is TGTGCCAGTAGTACCCGACAGGTCTATGGCTACACCTTC.

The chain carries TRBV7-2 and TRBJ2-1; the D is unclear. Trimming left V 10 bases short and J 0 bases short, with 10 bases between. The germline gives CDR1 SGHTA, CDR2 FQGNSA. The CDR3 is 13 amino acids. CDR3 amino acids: CATGASSYNEQFF. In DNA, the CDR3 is TGTGCCACTGGCGCGAGCTCCTACAATGAGCAGTTCTTC.

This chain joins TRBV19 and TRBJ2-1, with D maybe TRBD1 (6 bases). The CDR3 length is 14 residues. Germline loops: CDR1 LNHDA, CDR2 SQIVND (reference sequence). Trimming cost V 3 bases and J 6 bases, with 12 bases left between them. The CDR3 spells CASSIAHRANEQFF. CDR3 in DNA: TGTGCCAGTAGTATCGCCCACAGGGCCAATGAGCAGTTCTTC. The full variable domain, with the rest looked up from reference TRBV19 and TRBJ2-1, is DGGITQSPKYLFRKEGQNVTLSCEQNLNHDAMYWYRQDPGQGLRLIYYSQIVNDFQKGDIAEGYSVSREKKESFPLTVTSAQKNPTAFYLCASSIAHRANEQFFGPGTRLTVL.

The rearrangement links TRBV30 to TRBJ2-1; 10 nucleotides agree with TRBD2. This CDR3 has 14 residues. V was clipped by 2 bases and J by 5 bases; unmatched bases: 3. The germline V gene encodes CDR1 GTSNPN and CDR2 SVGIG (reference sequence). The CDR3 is CAWSKGTSDNEQFF. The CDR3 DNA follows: TGTGCCTGGAGTAAAGGGACTAGCGACAATGAGCAGTTCTTC. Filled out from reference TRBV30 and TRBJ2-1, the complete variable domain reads SQTIHQWPATLVQPVGSPLSLECTVEGTSNPNLYWYRQAAGRGLQLLFYSVGIGQISSEVPQNLSASRPQDRQFILSSKKLLLSDSGFYLCAWSKGTSDNEQFFGPGTRLTVL.

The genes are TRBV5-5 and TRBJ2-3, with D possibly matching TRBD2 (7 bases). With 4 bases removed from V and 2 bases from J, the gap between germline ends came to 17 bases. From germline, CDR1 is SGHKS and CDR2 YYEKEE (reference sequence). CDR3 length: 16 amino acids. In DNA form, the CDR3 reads TGTGCCAGCAGCGGGGGGCGCGGGGGAAACACAGATACGCAGTATTTT. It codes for CASSGGRGGNTDTQYF.

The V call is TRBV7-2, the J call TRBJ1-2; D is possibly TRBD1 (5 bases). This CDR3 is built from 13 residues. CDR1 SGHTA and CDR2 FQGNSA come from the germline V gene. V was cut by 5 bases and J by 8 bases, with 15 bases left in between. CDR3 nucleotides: TGTGCCAGCAGCGCCGGGACCGAGGAGGGCTACACCTTC. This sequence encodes CASSAGTEEGYTF.

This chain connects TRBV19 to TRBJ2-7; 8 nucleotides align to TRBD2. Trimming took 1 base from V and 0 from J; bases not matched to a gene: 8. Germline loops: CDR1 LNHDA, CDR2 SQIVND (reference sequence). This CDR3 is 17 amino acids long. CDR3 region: CASSIGSGGRSSYEQYF. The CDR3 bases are TGTGCCAGTAGTATAGGGAGTGGCGGGAGGAGCTCCTACGAGCAGTACTTC.

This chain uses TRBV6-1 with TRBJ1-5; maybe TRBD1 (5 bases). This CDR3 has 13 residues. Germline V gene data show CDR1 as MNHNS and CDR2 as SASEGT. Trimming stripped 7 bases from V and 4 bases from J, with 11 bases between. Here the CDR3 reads CASTTGANQPQHF. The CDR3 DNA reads TGTGCCAGCACCACTGGGGCGAATCAGCCCCAGCATTTT.